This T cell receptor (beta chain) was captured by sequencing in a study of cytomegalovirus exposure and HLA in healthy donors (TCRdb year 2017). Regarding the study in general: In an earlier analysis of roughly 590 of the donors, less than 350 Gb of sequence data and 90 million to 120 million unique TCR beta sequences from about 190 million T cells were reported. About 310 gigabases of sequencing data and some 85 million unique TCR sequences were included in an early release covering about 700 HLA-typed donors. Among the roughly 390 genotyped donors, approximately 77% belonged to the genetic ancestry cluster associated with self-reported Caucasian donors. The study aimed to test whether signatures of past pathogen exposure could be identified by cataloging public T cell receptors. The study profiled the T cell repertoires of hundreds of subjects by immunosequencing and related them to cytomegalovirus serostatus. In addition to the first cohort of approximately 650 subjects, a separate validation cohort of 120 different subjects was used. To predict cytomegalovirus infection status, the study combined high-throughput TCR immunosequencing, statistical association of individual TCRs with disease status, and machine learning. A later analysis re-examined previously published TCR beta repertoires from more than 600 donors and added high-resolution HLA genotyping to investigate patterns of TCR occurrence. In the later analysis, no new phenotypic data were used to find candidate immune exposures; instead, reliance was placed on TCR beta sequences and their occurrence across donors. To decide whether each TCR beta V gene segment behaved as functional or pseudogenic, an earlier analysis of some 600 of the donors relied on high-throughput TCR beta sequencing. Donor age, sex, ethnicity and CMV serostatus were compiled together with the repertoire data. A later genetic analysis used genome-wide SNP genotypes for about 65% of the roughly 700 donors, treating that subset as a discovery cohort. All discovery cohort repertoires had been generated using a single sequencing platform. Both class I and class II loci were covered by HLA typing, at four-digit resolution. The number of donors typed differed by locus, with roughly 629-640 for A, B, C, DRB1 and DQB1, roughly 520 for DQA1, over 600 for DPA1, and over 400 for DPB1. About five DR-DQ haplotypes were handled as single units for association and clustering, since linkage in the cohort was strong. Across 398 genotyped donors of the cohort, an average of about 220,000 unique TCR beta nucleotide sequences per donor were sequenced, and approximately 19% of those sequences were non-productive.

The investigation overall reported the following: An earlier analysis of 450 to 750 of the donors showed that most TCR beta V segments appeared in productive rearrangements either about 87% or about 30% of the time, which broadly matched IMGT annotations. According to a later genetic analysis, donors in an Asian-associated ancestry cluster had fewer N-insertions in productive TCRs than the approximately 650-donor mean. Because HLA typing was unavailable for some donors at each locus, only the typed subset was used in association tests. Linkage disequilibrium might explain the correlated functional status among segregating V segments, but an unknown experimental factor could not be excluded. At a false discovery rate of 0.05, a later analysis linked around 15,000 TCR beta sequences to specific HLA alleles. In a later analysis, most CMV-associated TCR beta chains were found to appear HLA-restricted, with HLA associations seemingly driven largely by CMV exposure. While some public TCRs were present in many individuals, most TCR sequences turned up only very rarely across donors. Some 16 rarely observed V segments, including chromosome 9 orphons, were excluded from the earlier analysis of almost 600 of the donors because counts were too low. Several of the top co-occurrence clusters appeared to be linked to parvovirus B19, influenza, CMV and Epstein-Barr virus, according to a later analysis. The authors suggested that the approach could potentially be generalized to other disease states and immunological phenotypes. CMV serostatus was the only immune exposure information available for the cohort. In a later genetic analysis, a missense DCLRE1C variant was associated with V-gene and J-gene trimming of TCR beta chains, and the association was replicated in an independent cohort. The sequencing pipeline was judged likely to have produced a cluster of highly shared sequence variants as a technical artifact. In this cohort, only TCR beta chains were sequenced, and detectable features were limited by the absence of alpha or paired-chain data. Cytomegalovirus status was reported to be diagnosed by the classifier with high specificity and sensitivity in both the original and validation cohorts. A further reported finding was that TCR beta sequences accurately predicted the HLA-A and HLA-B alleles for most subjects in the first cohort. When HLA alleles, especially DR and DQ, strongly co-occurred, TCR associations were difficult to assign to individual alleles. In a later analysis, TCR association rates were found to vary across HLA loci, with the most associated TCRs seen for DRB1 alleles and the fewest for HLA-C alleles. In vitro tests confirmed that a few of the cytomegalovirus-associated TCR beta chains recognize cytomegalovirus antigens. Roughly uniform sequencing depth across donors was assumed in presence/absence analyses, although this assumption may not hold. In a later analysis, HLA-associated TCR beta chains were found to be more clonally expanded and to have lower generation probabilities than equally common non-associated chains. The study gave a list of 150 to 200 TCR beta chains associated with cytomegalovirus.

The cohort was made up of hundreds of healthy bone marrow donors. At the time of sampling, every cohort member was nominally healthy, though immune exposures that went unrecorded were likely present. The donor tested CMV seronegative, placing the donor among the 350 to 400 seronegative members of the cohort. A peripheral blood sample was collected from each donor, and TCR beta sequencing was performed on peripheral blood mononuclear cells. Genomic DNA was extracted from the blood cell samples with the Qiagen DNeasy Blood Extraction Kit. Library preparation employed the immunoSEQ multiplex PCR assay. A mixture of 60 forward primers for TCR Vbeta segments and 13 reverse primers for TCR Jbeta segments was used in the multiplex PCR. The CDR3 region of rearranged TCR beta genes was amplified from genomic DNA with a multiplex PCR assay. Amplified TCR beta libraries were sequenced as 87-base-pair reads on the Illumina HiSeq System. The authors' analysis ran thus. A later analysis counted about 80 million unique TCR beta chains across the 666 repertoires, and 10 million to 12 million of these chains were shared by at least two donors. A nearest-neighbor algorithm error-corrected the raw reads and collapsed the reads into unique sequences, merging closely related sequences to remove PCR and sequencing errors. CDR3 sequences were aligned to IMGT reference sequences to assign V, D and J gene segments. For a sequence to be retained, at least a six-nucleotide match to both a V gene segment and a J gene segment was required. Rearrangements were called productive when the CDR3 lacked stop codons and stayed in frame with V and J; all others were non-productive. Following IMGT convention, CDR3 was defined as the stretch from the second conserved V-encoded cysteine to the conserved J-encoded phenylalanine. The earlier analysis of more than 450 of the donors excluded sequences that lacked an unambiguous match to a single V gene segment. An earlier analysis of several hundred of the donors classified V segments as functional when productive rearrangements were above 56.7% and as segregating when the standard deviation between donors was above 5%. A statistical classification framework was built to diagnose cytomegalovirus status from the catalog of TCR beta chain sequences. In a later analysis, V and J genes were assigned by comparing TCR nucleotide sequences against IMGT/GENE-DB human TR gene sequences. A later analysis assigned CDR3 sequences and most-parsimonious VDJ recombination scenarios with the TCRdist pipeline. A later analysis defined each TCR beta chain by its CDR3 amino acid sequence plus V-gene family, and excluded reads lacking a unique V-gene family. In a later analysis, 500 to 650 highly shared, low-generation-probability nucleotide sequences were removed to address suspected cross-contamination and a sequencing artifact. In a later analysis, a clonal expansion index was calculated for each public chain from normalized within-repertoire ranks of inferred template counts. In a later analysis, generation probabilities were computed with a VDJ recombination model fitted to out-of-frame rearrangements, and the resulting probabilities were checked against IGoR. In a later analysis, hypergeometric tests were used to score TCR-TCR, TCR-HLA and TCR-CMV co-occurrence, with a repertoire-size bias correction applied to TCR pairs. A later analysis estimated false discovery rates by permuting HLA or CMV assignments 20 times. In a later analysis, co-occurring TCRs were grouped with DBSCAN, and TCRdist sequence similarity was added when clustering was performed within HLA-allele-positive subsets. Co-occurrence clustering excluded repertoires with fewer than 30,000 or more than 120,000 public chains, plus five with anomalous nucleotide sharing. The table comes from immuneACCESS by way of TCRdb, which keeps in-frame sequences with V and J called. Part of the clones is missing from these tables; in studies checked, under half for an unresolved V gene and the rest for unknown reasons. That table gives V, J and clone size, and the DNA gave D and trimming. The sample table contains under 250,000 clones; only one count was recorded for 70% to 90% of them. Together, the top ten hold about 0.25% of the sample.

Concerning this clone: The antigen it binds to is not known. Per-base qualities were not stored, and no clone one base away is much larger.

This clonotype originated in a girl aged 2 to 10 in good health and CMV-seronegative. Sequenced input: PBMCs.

CDR3 protein: CASSRQGGTGELFF. The DNA sequence is as follows: TGTGCCAGCAGCCGCCAGGGAGGGACCGGGGAGCTGTTTTTT. The sequence links TRBV7-3 to TRBJ2-2; 7 bases in the junction line up with TRBD2. The CDR3 holds 14 amino acids from the cysteine to the phenylalanine. Only the CDR3 portion is preserved as DNA: 42 bases, with reading frame beginning at the first base. The CDR1 and CDR2 encoded by the germline V gene are SGHTA and FQGTGA. Trimming accounts for 5 bases at V and 5 bases at J, while the number of junction bases matched to no gene is 5.